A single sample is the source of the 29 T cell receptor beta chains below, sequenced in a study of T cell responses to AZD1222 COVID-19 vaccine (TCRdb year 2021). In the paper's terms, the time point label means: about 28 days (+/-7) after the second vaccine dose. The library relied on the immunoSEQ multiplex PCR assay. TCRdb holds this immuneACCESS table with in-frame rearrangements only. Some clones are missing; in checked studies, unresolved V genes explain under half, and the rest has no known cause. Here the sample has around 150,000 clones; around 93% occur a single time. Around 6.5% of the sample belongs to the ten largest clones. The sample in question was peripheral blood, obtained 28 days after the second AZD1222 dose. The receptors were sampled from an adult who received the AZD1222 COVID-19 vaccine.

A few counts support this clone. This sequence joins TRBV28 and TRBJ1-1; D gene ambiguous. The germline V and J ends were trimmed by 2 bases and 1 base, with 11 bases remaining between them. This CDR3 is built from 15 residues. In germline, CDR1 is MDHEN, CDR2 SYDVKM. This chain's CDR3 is CASSLSVSGNTEAFF. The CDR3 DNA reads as TGTGCCAGCAGTTTAAGTGTTTCAGGGAACACTGAAGCTTTCTTT.

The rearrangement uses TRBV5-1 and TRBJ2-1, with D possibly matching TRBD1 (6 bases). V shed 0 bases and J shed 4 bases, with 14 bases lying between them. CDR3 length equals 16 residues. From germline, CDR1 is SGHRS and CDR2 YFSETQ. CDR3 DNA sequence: TGCGCCAGCAGCTTGGCCCGCCAGGGGAGATACAATGAGCAGTTCTTC. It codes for CASSLARQGRYNEQFF.

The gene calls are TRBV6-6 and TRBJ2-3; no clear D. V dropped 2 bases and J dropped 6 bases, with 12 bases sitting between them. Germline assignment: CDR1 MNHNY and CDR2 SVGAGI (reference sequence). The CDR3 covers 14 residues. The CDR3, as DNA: TGTGCCAGCAGTTACGGCCTAGTGGCCGATACGCAGTATTTT. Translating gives CASSYGLVADTQYF.

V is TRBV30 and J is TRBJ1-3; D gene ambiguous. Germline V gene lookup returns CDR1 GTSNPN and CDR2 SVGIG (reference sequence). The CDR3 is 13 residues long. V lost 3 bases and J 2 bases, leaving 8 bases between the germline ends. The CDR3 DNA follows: TGTGCCTGGAGGGAGGGCGCTGGAAACACCATATATTTT. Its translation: CAWREGAGNTIYF.

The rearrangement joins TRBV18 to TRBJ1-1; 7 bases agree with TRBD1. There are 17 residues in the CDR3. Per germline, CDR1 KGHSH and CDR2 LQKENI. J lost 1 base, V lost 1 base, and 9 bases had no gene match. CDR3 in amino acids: CASSPLTGADKNTEAFF. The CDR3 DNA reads TGTGCCAGCTCACCACTCACAGGGGCCGATAAGAACACTGAAGCTTTCTTT.

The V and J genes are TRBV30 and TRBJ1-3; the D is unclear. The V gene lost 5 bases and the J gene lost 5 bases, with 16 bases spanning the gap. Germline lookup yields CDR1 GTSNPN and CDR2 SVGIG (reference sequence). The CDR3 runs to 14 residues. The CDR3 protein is CAWERLGYRNTIYF. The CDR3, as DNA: TGTGCCTGGGAGAGACTGGGATATAGAAACACCATATATTTT.

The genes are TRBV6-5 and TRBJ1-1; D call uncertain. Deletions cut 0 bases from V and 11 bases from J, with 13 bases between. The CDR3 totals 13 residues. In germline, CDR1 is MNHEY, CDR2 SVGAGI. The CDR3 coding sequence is TGTGCCAGCAGTTACTCGAGAGGCCTAGGGGCTTTCTTT. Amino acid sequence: CASSYSRGLGAFF.

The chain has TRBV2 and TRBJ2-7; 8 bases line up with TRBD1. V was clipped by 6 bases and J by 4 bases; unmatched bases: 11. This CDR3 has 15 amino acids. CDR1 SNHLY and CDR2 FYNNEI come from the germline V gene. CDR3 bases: TGTGCCAGCAGGGCCTCCAGGACAGGGCTTTACGAGCAGTACTTC. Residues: CASRASRTGLYEQYF.

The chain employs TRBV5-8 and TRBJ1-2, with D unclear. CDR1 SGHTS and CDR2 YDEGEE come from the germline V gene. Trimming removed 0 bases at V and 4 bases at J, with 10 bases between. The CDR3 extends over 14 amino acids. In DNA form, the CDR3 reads TGTGCCAGCAGCTTGGCCGAAGCGACCTATGGCTACACCTTC. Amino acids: CASSLAEATYGYTF. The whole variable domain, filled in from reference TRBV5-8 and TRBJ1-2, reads EAGVTQSPTHLIKTRGQQATLRCSPISGHTSVYWYQQALGLGLQFLLWYDEGEERNRGNFPPRFSGRQFPNYSSELNVNALELEDSALYLCASSLAEATYGYTFGSGTRLTVV.

The CDR3 region has the DNA TGTGCCAGCAGCGCAGGGGGCCACGAGCAGTACTTC. Translated, it gives CASSAGGHEQYF. This chain links TRBV7-9 with TRBJ2-7; 8 nucleotides line up with TRBD1. The CDR3 length is 12 residues. Germline values: CDR1 SEHNR, CDR2 FQNEAQ (reference sequence). V was clipped by 5 bases and J by 5 bases; unmatched bases: 2.

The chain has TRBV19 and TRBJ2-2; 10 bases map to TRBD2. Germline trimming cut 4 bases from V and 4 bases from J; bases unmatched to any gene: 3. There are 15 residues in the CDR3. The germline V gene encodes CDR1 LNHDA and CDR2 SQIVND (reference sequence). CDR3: CASSSSGGITGELFF. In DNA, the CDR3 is TGTGCCAGTAGTAGTAGCGGGGGGATCACCGGGGAGCTGTTTTTT.

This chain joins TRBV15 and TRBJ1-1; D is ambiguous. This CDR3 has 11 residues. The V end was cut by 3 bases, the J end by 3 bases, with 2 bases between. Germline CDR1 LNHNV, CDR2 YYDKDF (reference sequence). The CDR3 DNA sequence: TGTGCCACCAGCAGCTACACTGAAGCTTTCTTT. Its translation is CATSSYTEAFF.

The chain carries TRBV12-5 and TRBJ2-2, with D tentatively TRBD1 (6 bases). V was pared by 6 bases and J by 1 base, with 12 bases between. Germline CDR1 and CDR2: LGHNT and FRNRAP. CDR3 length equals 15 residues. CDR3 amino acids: CASGETGGNTGELFF. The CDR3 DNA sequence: TGTGCTAGTGGGGAGACAGGCGGGAACACCGGGGAGCTGTTTTTT.

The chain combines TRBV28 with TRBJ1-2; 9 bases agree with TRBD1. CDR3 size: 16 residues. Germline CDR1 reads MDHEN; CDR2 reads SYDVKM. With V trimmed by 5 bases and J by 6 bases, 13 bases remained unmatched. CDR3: CASSPVGLTGGDGYTF. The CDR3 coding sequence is TGTGCCAGCAGTCCCGTGGGTTTGACAGGGGGTGATGGCTACACCTTC.

Here the CDR3 reads CASSQGGGQLLYNEQFF. The CDR3 DNA reads TGTGCCAGCAGCCAAGGGGGAGGACAGCTTCTATACAATGAGCAGTTCTTC. The chain recombines TRBV3-1 (or the pseudogene TRBV3-2) with TRBJ2-1; TRBD1 or TRBD2 may be the D gene (6 bases each). The germline V gene has CDR1 LGHDT and CDR2 YNNKEL (reference sequence). V gave up 1 base and J gave up 4 bases, with 17 bases separating them. The CDR3 has 17 residues.

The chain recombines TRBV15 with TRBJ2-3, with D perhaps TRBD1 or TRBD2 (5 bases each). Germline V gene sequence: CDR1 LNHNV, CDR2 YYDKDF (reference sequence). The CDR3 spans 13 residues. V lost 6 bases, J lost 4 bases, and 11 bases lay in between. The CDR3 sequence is CATRGPYPDTQYF. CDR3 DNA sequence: TGTGCCACCAGGGGACCATATCCAGATACGCAGTATTTT.

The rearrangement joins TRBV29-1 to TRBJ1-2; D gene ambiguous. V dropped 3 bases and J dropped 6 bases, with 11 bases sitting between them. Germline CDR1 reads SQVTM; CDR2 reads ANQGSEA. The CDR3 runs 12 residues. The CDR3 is CSVERYLDGYTF. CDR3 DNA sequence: TGCAGCGTTGAGAGGTATCTTGATGGCTACACCTTC.

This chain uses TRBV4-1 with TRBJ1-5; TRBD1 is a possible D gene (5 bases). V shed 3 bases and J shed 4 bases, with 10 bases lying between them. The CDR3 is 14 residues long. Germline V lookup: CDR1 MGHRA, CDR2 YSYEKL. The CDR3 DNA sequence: TGCGCCAGCAGCCAGGGACGGTTAAATCAGCCCCAGCATTTT. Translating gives CASSQGRLNQPQHF.

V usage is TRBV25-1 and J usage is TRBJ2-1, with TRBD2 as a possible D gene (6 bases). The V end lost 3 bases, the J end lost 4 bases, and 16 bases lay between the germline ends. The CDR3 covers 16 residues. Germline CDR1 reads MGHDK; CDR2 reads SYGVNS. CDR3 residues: CASSDSLAFTYNEQFF. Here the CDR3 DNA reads TGTGCCAGCAGTGATTCTCTAGCGTTTACTTACAATGAGCAGTTCTTC.

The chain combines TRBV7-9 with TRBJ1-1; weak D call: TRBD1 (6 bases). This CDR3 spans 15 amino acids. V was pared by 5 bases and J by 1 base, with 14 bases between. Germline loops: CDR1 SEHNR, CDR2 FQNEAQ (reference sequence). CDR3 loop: CASSPRRTENTEAFF. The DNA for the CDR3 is TGTGCCAGCAGCCCCCGAAGGACAGAGAACACTGAAGCTTTCTTT.

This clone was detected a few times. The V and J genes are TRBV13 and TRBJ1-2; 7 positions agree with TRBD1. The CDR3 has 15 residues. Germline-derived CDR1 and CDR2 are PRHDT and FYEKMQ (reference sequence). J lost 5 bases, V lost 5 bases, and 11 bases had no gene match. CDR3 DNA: TGTGCCAGCAGCCAACACTTGACAGGGAAATATGGCTACACCTTC. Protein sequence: CASSQHLTGKYGYTF.

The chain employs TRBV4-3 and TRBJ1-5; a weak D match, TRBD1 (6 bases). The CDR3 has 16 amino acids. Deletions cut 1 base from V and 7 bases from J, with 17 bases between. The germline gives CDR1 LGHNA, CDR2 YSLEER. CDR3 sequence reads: CASSQAFEQGMQPQHF. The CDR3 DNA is TGCGCCAGCAGCCAAGCATTTGAACAGGGAATGCAGCCCCAGCATTTT.

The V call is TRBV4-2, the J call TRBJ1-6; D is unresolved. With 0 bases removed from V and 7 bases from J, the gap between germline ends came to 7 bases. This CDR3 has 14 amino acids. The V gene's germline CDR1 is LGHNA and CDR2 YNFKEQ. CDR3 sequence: CASSQDSRNSPLHF. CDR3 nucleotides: TGTGCCAGCAGCCAAGACTCCCGGAATTCACCCCTCCACTTT.

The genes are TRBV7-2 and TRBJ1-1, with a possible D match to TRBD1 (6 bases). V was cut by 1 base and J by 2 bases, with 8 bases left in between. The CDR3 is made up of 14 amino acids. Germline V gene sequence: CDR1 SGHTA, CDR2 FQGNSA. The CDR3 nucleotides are TGTGCCAGCAGCTTAGTCAGGGGCAACACTGAAGCTTTCTTT. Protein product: CASSLVRGNTEAFF.

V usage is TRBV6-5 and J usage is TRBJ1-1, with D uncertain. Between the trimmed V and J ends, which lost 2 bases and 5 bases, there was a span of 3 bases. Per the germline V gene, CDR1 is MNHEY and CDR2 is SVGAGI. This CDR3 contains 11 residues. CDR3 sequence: CASSYGTEAFF. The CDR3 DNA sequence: TGTGCCAGCAGTTACGGTACTGAAGCTTTCTTT.

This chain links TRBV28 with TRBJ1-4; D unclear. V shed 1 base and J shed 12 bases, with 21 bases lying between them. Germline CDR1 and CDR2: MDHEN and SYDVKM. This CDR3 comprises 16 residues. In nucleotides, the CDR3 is TGTGCCAGCAGTTTATACTCGGCTATACACTACGAACAACTGTTTTTT. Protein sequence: CASSLYSAIHYEQLFF.

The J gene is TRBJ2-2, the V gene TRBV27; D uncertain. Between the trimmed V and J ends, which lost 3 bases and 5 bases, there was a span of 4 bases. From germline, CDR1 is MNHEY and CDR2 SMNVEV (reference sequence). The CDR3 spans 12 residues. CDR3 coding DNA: TGTGCCAGCAGTTTTTTTACCGGGGAGCTGTTTTTT. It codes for CASSFFTGELFF.

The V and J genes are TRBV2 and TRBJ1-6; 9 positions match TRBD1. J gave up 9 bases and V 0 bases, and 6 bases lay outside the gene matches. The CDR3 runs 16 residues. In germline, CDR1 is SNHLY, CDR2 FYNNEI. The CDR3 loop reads CASSEAIQGAGSPLHF. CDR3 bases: TGTGCCAGCAGTGAAGCTATACAGGGGGCCGGTTCACCCCTCCACTTT.

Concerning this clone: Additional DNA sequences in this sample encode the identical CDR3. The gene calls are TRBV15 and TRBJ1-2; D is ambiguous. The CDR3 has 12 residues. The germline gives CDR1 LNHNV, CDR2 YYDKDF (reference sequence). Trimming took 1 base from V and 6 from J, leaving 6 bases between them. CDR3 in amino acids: CATSRAGNGYTF. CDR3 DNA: TGTGCCACCAGCAGAGCTGGGAATGGCTACACCTTC.